These T cell receptor beta chains were read from a single sample in a study of cytomegalovirus exposure and HLA in healthy donors. The repertoire was sequenced with immunoSEQ multiplex PCR; TCRdb's copy has only in-frame clones and lacks some. The data hold some 120,000 clones, with 80% observed a single time. The specimen was PBMCs. These TCRs come from a male donor in good health and CMV-seronegative. The conserved cysteine and the conserved F or W are not part of the CDR3 here. The order of the fields is V gene, J gene, CDR3 length, CDR3 protein.

TRBV2,TRBJ2-1,11,ASSRLAKNEQF
TRBV6-1,TRBJ2-1,13,ASSEAAEVYNEQF
TRBV10-2,TRBJ1-5,11,ATRQNSNQPQH
TRBV5-4,TRBJ2-5,14,ASSFGSQGRGETQY
TRBV27,TRBJ1-2,10,ASSSAGRGYT
TRBV5-4,TRBJ1-1,11,ASSLRGNTEAF
TRBV28,TRBJ2-7,14,ASTLVSKAKSYEQY
TRBV28,TRBJ1-6,12,ASSPPDRRRALH
TRBV10-3,TRBJ1-6,12,AISESRGESPLH
TRBV15,TRBJ1-1,15,ATSRETGTLRNTEAF
TRBV7-9,TRBJ2-3,9,SSTYGDTQY
TRBV21-1,TRBJ1-5,12,ASSKDISNQPQH
TRBV2,TRBJ1-1,10,ASSGQTGKAF
TRBV2,TRBJ1-4,15,ASSGQTDRVGDEKLF
TRBV5-4,TRBJ1-4,14,ASSFGQGATNEKLF
TRBV30,TRBJ1-1,10,AWTDWDTEAF
TRBV7-9,TRBJ2-7,15,ASSSPPHREGSYEQY
TRBV4-1,TRBJ2-7,11,ASSYTLSGEQY
TRBV23-1,TRBJ1-1,16,ASSHITDGHVMNTEAF
TRBV7-6,TRBJ2-2,14,ASSLEGTGGTGELF
TRBV13,TRBJ2-3,11,ASSLQGADTQY
TRBV2,TRBJ2-6,16,ASRISGQRFSGANVLT
TRBV5-4,TRBJ2-1,14,ASSTAQGVFYNEQF
TRBV2,TRBJ1-4,12,ASSEALWGGKLF
TRBV7-2,TRBJ2-7,12,ASSLTSLAYEQY
TRBV7-6,TRBJ2-1,16,ASSSPLGLASSYNEQF
TRBV30,TRBJ1-3,12,AAGQGFSGNTIY
TRBV19,TRBJ2-7,12,ASSDRRGAYEQY
TRBV5-6,TRBJ1-2,11,ASIGTANYGYT